The next 6 T cell receptor beta chains were all read from a single sample in a study of lymphopenia after photon versus proton radiotherapy. This table comes from immunoSEQ multiplex PCR, and its TCRdb copy is limited to in-frame clones, with some not included. Seen here are 30,000 to 45,000 clones, more than 70% observed once, and the top ten hold roughly 3%. Material: peripheral blood, obtained from a patient treated with photon-based radiotherapy. These receptors all come from a man in his fifties with gastric cancer.

Notes on this clone: Different DNA sequences within this sample yield the same CDR3. The chain employs TRBV6-5 and TRBJ1-2; possibly TRBD1 for D (6 bases). Per the germline V gene, CDR1 is MNHEY and CDR2 is SVGAGI. The CDR3 is made up of 15 amino acids. V was shortened by 5 bases and J by 2 bases, with 15 bases between the two germline ends. CDR3 in amino acids: CASSRTLDRNYGYTF. The CDR3 region has the DNA TGTGCCAGCAGTCGAACCTTAGACAGGAACTATGGCTACACCTTC.

This rearrangement joins TRBV27 to TRBJ1-3, with 8 positions matching TRBD1. The germline V gene encodes CDR1 MNHEY and CDR2 SMNVEV (reference sequence). V lost 5 bases and J lost 0; bases outside the gene matches: 9. The CDR3 sequence is 17 residues long. The CDR3 sequence is CASSLRTGMASGNTIYF. The CDR3 coding sequence is TGTGCCAGCAGTCTCCGGACAGGGATGGCCTCTGGAAACACCATATATTTT.

This rearrangement joins TRBV19 to TRBJ2-5; 7 bases line up with TRBD2. In germline, CDR1 is LNHDA, CDR2 SQIVND (reference sequence). The J segment lost 5 bases and the V segment lost 6 bases, leaving 3 bases of the junction unmatched. CDR3 length equals 12 residues. The CDR3 protein is CASRGTTETQYF. DNA for the CDR3: TGTGCCAGTAGGGGGACTACGGAGACCCAGTACTTC.

Comments on this clone: The sample contains more than one DNA sequence encoding this CDR3. This rearrangement joins TRBV30 to TRBJ2-1; 14 bases fit TRBD2. V trimming: 0 bases; J trimming: 7 bases; junction bases outside the gene matches: 2. Per the germline V gene, CDR1 is GTSNPN and CDR2 is SVGIG (reference sequence). The CDR3 covers 15 residues. The CDR3 here is CAWSVRLAGGNEQFF. Here the CDR3 DNA reads TGTGCCTGGAGTGTACGACTAGCGGGAGGGAATGAGCAGTTCTTC.

The rearrangement joins TRBV11-2 to TRBJ1-3; 8 nucleotides align to TRBD1. Germline assignment: CDR1 SGHAT and CDR2 FQNNGV. The CDR3 runs 16 residues. J lost 0 bases, V lost 4 bases, and 5 bases had no gene match. The CDR3 bases are TGTGCCAGCAGCTCACGGACAGGGACCTCTGGAAACACCATATATTTT. Its protein product is CASSSRTGTSGNTIYF.

The J gene is TRBJ1-1, the V gene TRBV6-9; maybe TRBD1 (5 bases). CDR1 is MNHGY, CDR2 SVAAGI, per germline. The CDR3 sequence is 15 residues long. The V and J ends lost 0 bases and 1 base respectively, with 9 bases between them. DNA for the CDR3: TGTGCCAGCAGTTATTCGGCAGGGCAGAACACTGAAGCTTTCTTT. The encoded protein is CASSYSAGQNTEAFF.